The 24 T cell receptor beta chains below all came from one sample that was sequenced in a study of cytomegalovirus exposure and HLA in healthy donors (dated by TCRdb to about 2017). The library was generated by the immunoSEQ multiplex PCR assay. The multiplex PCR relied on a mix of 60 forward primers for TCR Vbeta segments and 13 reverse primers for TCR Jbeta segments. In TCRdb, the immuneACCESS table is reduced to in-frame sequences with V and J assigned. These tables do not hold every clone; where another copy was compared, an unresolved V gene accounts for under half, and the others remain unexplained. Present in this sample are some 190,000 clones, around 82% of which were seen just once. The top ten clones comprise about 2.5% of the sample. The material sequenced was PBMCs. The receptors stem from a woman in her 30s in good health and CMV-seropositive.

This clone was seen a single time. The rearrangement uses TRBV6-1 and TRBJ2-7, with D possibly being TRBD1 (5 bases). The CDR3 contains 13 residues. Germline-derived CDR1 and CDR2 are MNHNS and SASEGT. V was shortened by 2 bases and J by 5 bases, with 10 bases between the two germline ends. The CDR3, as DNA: TGTGCCAGCAGTGAAAACAGGCGAGACGAGCAGTACTTC. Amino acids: CASSENRRDEQYF.

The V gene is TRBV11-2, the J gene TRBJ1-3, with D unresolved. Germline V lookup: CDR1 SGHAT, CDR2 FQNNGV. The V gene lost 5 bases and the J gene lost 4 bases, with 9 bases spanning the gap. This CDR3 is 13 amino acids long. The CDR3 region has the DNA TGTGCCAGCAGCCTAACCCAAGGAAACACCATATATTTT. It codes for CASSLTQGNTIYF.

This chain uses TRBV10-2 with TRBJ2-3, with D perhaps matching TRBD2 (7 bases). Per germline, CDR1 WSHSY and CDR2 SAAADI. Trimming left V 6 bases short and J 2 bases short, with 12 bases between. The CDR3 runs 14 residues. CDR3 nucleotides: TGCGCCAGCAGGTTCGGGGGGCTCACAGATACGCAGTATTTT. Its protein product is CASRFGGLTDTQYF.

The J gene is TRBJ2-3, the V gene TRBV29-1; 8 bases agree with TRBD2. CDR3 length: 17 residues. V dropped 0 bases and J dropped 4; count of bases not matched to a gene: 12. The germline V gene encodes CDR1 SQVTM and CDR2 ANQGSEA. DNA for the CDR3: TGCAGCGTTGAAGAGGGGCGGGGGGCCTCAGGGGCAGATACGCAGTATTTT. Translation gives CSVEEGRGASGADTQYF.

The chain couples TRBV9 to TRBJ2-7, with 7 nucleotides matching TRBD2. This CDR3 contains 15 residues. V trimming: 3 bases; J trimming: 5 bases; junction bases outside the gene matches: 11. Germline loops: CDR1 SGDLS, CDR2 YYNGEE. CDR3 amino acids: CASSGGGGERNEQYF. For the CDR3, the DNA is TGTGCCAGCAGCGGGGGTGGGGGGGAGAGAAACGAGCAGTACTTC.

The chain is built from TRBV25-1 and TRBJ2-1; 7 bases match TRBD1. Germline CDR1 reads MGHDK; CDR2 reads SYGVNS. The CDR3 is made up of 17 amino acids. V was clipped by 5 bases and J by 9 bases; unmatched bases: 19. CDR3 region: CASSPNEGDSGWGEQFF. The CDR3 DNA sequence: TGTGCCAGCAGTCCGAACGAGGGGGACAGCGGCTGGGGTGAGCAGTTCTTC.

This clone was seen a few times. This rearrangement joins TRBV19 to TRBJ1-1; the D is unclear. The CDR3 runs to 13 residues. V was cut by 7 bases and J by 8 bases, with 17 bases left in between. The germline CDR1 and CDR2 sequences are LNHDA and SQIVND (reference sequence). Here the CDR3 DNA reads TGTGCCAGTACCCCCGCGGGCGGAGCCGAAGCTTTCTTT. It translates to CASTPAGGAEAFF.

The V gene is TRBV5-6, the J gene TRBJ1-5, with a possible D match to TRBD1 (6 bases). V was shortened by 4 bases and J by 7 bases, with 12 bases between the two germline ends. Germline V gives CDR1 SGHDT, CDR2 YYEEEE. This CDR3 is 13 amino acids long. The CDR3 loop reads CASSLAGDQPQHF. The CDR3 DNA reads TGTGCCAGCAGCCTGGCAGGGGACCAGCCCCAGCATTTT.

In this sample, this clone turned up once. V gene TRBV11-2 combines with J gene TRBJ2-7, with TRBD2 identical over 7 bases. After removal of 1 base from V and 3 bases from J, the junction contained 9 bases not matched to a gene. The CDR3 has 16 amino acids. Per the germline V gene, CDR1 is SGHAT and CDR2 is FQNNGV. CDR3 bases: TGTGCCAGCAGCTTAGCATACAGCGGGGCGAGCTACGAGCAGTACTTC. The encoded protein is CASSLAYSGASYEQYF. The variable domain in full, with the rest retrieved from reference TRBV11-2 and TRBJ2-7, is EAGVAQSPRYKIIEKRQSVAFWCNPISGHATLYWYQQILGQGPKLLIQFQNNGVVDDSQLPKDRFSAERLKGVDSTLKIQPAKLEDSAVYLCASSLAYSGASYEQYFGPGTRLTVT.

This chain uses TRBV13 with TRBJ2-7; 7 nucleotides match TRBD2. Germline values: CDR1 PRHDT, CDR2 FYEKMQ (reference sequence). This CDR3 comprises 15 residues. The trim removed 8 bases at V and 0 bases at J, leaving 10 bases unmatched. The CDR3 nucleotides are TGTGCCAGCGCCGGGCGGAGCGGGGTCTCCTACGAGCAGTACTTC. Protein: CASAGRSGVSYEQYF.

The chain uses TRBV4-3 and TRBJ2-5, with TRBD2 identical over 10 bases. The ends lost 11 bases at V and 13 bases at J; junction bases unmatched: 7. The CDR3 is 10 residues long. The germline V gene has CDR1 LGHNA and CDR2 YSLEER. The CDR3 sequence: CARTSGPRYF. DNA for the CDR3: TGCGCCCGGACTAGCGGTCCTCGGTACTTC.

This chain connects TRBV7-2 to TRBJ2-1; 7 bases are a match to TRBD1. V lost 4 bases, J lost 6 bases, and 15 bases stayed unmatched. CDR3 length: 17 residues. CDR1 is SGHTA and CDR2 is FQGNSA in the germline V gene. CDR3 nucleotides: TGTGCCAGCAGCTCCCGTCATCGAGGGGGCATCTTCAATGAGCAGTTCTTC. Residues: CASSSRHRGGIFNEQFF. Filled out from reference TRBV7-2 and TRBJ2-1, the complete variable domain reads GAGVSQSPSNKVTEKGKDVELRCDPISGHTALYWYRQSLGQGLEFLIYFQGNSAPDKSGLPSDRFSAERTGGSVSTLTIQRTQQEDSAVYLCASSSRHRGGIFNEQFFGPGTRLTVL.

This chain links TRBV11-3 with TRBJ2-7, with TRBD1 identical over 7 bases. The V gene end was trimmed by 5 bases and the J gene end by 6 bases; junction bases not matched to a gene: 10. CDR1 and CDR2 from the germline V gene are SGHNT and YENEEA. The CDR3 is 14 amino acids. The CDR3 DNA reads TGTGCCAGCAGCCCACAGGGGCGCGGATCCGAGCAGTACTTC. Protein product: CASSPQGRGSEQYF.

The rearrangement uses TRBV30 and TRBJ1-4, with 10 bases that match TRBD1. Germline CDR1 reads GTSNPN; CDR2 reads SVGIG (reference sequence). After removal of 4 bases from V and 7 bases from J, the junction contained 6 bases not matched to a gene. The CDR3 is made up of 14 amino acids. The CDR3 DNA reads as TGTGCCTGGAATACCGACAGGGGGCCTGAAAAACTGTTTTTT. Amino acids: CAWNTDRGPEKLFF.

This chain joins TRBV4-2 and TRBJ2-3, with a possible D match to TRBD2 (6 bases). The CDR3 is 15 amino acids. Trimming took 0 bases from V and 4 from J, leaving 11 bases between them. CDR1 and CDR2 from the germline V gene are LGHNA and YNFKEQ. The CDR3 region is CASSQEGGTPDTQYF. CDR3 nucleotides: TGTGCCAGCAGCCAAGAAGGAGGGACCCCAGATACGCAGTATTTT.

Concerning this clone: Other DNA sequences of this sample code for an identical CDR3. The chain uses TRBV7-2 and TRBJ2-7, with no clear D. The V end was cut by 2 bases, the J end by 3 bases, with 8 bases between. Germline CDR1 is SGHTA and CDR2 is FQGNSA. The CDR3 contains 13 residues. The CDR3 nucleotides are TGTGCCAGCAGCTTATCGTCTAACTACGAGCAGTACTTC. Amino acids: CASSLSSNYEQYF.

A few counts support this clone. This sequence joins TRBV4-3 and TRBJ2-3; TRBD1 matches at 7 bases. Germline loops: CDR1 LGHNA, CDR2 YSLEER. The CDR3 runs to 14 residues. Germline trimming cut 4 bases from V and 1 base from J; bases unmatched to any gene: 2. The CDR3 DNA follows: TGCGCCAGCAGCCTCGGGACAGGCACAGATACGCAGTATTTT. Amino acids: CASSLGTGTDTQYF.

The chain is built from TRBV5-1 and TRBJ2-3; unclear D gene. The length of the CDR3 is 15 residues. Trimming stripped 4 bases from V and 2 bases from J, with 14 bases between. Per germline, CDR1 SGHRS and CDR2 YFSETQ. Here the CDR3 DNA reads TGCGCCAGCAGCCTACTCTTCGCAACCACAGATACGCAGTATTTT. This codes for CASSLLFATTDTQYF.

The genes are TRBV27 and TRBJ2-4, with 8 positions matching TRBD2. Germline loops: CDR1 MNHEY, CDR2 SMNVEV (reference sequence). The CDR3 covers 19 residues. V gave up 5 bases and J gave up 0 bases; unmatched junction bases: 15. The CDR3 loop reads CASSPGGGFKILAKNIQYF. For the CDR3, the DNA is TGTGCCAGCAGTCCCGGGGGGGGCTTCAAGATTCTAGCCAAAAACATTCAGTACTTC.

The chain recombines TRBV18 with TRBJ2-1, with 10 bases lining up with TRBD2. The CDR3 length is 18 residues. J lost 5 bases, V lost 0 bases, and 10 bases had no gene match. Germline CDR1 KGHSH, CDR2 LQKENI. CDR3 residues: CASSPPGLLAGKDNEQFF. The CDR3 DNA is TGTGCCAGCTCACCACCGGGCCTACTAGCGGGGAAGGACAATGAGCAGTTCTTC.

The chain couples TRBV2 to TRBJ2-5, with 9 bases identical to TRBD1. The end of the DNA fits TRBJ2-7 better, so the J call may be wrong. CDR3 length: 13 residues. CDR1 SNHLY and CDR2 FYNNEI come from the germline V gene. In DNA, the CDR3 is TGTGCCAGCGGGGGACAGGGCTCCTACGAGCAGTACTTC. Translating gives CASGGQGSYEQYF.

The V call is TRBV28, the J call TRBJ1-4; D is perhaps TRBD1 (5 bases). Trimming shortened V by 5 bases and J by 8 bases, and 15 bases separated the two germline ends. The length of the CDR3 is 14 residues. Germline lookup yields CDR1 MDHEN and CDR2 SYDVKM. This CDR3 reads CASSQGAVGEKLFF. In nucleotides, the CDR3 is TGTGCCAGCAGTCAAGGGGCGGTAGGGGAAAAACTGTTTTTT.

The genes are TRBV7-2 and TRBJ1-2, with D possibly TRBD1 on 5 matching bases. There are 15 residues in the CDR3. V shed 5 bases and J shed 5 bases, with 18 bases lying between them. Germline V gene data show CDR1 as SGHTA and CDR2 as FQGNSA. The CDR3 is CASSRGGFLTYGYTF. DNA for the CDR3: TGTGCCAGCAGCCGGGGGGGGTTCCTTACATATGGCTACACCTTC.

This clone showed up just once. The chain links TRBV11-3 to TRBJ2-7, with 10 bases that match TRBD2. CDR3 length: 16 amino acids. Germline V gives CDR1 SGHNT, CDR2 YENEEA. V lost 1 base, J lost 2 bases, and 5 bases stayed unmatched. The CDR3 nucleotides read TGTGCCAGCAGCTTAGTTAGCGGGGGGTCCGCCTACGAGCAGTACTTC. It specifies CASSLVSGGSAYEQYF.